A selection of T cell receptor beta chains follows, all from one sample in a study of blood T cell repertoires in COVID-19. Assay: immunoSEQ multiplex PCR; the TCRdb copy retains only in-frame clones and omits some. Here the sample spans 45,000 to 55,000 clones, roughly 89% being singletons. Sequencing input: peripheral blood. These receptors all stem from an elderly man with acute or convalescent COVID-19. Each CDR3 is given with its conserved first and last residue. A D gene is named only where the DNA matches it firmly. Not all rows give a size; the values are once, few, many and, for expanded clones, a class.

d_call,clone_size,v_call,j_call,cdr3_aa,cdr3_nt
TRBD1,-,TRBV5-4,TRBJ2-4,CASSSRQGAGAAKNIQYF,TGTGCCAGCAGCTCGAGACAGGGGGCGGGTGCAGCCAAAAACATTCAGTACTTC
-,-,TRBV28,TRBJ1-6,CASSGRDGYNSPLHF,TGTGCCAGCAGTGGGCGGGACGGCTATAATTCACCCCTCCACTTT
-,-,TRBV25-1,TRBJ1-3,CASSEYRLPSGNTIYF,TGTGCCAGCAGTGAATATAGACTCCCCTCTGGAAACACCATATATTTT
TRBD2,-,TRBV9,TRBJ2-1,CASSVSGGPHNEQFF,TGTGCCAGCAGCGTTAGCGGGGGGCCTCACAATGAGCAGTTCTTC
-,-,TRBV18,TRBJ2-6,CASSLYRHSGANVLTF,TGTGCCAGCTCACTCTACAGGCACTCTGGGGCCAACGTCCTGACTTTC
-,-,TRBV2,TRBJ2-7,CASSDGGYEQYF,TGTGCCAGCAGTGACGGAGGGTACGAGCAGTACTTC
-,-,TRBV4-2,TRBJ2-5,CASSQAGFSGPETQYF,TGTGCCAGCAGCCAGGCAGGGTTCTCGGGTCCGGAGACCCAGTACTTC
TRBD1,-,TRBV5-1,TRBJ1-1,CASSRQGLNTEAFF,TGCGCCAGCAGTCGACAGGGGTTGAACACTGAAGCTTTCTTT
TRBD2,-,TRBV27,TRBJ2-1,CASSYGRGNNEQFF,TGTGCCAGCAGTTACGGGCGGGGGAACAATGAGCAGTTCTTC
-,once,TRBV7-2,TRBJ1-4,CASSLVVATNEKLFF,TGTGCCAGCAGTTTGGTAGTCGCAACTAATGAAAAACTGTTTTTT
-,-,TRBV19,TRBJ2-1,CASSIAQGGQFF,TGTGCCAGTAGTATAGCGCAGGGGGGGCAGTTCTTC
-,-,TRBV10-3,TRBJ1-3,CAIRQGGNTIYF,TGTGCCATCAGGCAGGGTGGAAACACCATATATTTT
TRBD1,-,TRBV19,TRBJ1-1,CASSVRTGPNTEAFF,TGTGCCAGTAGTGTTAGGACAGGACCGAACACTGAAGCTTTCTTT
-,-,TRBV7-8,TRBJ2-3,CASSLVTGHDTDTQYF,TGTGCCAGCAGCTTAGTAACAGGACACGACACAGATACGCAGTATTTT
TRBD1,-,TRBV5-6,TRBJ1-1,CASSQGQGDTEAFF,TGTGCCAGCAGCCAGGGACAGGGGGACACTGAAGCTTTCTTT
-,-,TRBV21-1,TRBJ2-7,CASSKRLWVAPWSEGYEQYF,TGTGCCAGCAGCAAAAGGTTATGGGTGGCCCCGTGGAGCGAAGGCTACGAGCAGTACTTC
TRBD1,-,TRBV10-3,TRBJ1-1,CAISDSPGQGALSTEAFF,TGTGCCATCAGTGATTCACCGGGACAGGGGGCTTTGAGCACTGAAGCTTTCTTT
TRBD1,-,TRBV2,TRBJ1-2,CATGEDRVSGYTF,TGTGCCACAGGAGAGGACAGGGTGTCTGGCTACACCTTC
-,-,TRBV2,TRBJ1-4,CASSEEYKGGEKLFF,TGTGCCAGCAGTGAAGAATATAAGGGGGGGGAAAAACTGTTTTTT
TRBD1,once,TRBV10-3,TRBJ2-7,CAISDSGTVSSYEQYF,TGTGCCATCAGTGACTCCGGGACAGTTAGCTCCTACGAGCAGTACTTC
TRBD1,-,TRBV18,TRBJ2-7,CASSPGQEDAYEQYF,TGTGCCAGCTCACCCGGACAGGAAGACGCCTACGAGCAGTACTTC
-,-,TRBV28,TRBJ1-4,CASRGQLEKLFF,TGTGCCAGCAGGGGACAACTTGAAAAACTGTTTTTT
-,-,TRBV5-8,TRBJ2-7,CASSLGQASYEQYF,TGTGCCAGCAGCTTGGGACAGGCGTCCTACGAGCAGTACTTC
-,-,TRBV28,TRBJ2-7,CASRSWGRNSYEQYF,TGTGCCAGCAGGAGCTGGGGGCGAAACTCCTACGAGCAGTACTTC
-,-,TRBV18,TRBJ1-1,CASSPMRARNTEAFF,TGTGCCAGCTCACCGATGAGGGCCCGGAACACTGAAGCTTTCTTT
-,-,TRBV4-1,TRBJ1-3,CASSQEGRRSSGNTIYF,TGCGCCAGCAGCCAAGAGGGGCGCCGGAGCTCTGGAAACACCATATATTTT
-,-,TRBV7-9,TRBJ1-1,CASTLEGLRTEAFF,TGTGCCAGCACCTTGGAGGGGTTGCGCACTGAAGCTTTCTTT
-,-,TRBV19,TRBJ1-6,CASSIDRGKDSPLHF,TGTGCCAGTAGTATTGATAGGGGGAAGGACTCACCCCTCCACTTT
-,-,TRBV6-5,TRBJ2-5,CASSYGFGSQSETQYF,TGTGCCAGCAGCTACGGATTCGGGTCACAATCAGAGACCCAGTACTTC
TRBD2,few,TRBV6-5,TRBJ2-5,CASSNAGLAEETQYF,TGTGCCAGCAGCAACGCGGGACTAGCAGAGGAGACCCAGTACTTC
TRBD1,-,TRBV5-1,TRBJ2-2,CASSLTTGGGTGELFF,TGCGCCAGCAGCCTTACGACAGGGGGCGGAACCGGGGAGCTGTTTTTT
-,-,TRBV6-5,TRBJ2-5,CASLRVVGETQYF,TGTGCCAGCCTAAGAGTAGTTGGAGAGACCCAGTACTTC
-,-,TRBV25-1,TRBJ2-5,CASSEFIGSGETQYF,TGTGCCAGCAGTGAATTTATAGGGAGTGGAGAGACCCAGTACTTC
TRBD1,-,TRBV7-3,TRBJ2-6,CASSPGQPSGANVLTF,TGTGCCAGCAGCCCGGGACAGCCCTCTGGGGCCAACGTCCTGACTTTC